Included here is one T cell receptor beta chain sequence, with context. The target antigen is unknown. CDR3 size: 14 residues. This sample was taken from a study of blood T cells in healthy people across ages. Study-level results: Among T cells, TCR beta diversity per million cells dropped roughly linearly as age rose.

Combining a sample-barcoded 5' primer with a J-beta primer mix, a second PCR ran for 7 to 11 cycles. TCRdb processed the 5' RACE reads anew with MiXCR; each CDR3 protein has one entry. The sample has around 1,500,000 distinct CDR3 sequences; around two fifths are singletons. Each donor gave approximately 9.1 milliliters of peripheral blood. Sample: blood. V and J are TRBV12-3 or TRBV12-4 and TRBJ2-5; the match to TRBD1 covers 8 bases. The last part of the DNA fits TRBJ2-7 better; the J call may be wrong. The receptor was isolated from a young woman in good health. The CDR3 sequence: CASTHRQGWSEQYF. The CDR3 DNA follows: TGTGCCAGCACCCACCGACAGGGGTGGAGCGAGCAGTACTTC.